The sample holds one count of the clone carrying this T cell receptor beta chain. The antigen is undetermined. CDR1 and CDR2 (germline): MNHEY, SMNVEV (reference sequence). The length of the CDR3 is 12 residues. Trimming removed 8 bases at V and 5 bases at J, with 12 bases between. This entry is derived from a study of cytomegalovirus exposure and HLA in healthy donors. Study outcomes and limitations: Previous analysis showed most TCR beta V segments were productive about 90% or about 30% of the time.

PCR involved 60 Vbeta and 13 Jbeta primers. TCRdb's copy holds only in-frame clones and misses some; the assay was immunoSEQ multiplex PCR. The data hold tens of thousands of clones, with under 90% observed a single time. The sequenced sample consisted of PBMCs. This sequence joins TRBV27 and TRBJ1-1; D ambiguous. This receptor was taken from a man in his fifties in good health and CMV-seronegative. The CDR3 bases are TGTGCCAGCTCTCGAGGAGGGACTGAAGCTTTCTTT. Translating gives CASSRGGTEAFF.